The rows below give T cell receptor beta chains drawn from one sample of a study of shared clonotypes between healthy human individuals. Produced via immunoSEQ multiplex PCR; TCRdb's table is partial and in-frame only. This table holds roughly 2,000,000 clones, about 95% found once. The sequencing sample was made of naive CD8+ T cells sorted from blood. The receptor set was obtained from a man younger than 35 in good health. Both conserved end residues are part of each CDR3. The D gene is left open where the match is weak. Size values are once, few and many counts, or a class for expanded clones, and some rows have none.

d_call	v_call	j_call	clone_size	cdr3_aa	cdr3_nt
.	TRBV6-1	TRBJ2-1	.	CASPQNNEQFF	TGTGCCAGCCCTCAAAACAATGAGCAGTTCTTC
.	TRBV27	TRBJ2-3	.	CASSMGGPDTQYF	TGTGCCAGCAGTATGGGGGGTCCGGATACGCAGTATTTT
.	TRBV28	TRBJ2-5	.	CAGSLRRGGPLAQYF	TGTGCCGGCAGTCTACGGAGGGGGGGGCCGTTGGCCCAGTACTTC
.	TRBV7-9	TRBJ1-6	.	CASSPLLYQGEAYNSPLHF	TGTGCCAGCAGCCCCTTGCTGTATCAGGGTGAGGCTTATAATTCACCCCTCCACTTT
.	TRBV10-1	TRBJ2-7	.	CASSEVYGDSYEQYF	TGCGCCAGCAGTGAAGTTTACGGGGACTCCTACGAGCAGTACTTC
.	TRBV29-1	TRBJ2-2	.	CSVFTVEGNTGELFF	TGCAGCGTTTTTACGGTCGAGGGCAACACCGGGGAGCTGTTTTTT
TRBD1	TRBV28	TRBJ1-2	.	CASSLYLVGQVNYGYTF	TGTGCCAGCAGTTTATATCTGGTGGGACAGGTGAACTATGGCTACACCTTC
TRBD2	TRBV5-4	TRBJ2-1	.	CASSLRSGGQDEQFF	TGTGCCAGCAGCTTGAGATCGGGGGGGCAGGATGAGCAGTTCTTC
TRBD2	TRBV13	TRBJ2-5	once	CASSPTGTSGGAAETQYF	TGTGCCAGCAGCCCAACCGGGACTAGCGGGGGGGCCGCAGAGACCCAGTACTTC
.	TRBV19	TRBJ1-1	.	CASLPGNLNTEAFF	TGTGCCAGCCTCCCGGGGAATCTGAACACTGAAGCTTTCTTT
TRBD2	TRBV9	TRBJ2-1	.	CASSALGGGRGNEQFF	TGTGCCAGCAGCGCGTTAGGGGGCGGGAGGGGCAATGAGCAGTTCTTC
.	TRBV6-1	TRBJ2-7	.	CASSAMVAGWDEQYF	TGTGCCAGCAGTGCGATGGTTGCAGGGTGGGACGAGCAGTACTTC
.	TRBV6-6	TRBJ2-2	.	CASLDSGGAGELFF	TGTGCCAGCCTCGACTCAGGTGGGGCCGGGGAGCTGTTTTTT
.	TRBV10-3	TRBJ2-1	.	CAISAVVGNEQFF	TGTGCCATCAGTGCCGTAGTGGGCAATGAGCAGTTCTTC
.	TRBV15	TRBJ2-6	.	CATKKVAGANVLTF	TGTGCCACCAAAAAGGTAGCTGGGGCCAACGTCCTGACTTTC
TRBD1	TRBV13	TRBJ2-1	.	CASSPEDRGYNEQFF	TGTGCCAGCAGCCCCGAGGACAGGGGATACAATGAGCAGTTCTTC
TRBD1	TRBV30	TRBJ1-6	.	CAWSIWTGDSPLHF	TGTGCCTGGAGTATCTGGACAGGGGACTCACCCCTCCACTTT
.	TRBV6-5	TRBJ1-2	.	CASSYEPGGGYTF	TGTGCCAGCAGTTACGAACCCGGCGGGGGCTACACCTTC
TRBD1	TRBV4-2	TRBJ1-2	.	CASSLLGDRGNGYTF	TGTGCCAGCAGCCTATTGGGGGACAGGGGAAATGGCTACACCTTC
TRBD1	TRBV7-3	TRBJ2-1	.	CASSQWDRGLHNEQFF	TGTGCCAGCAGCCAGTGGGACAGGGGGCTGCACAATGAGCAGTTCTTC
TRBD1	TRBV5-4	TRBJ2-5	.	CASSVDRAVQETQYF	TGTGCCAGCAGCGTTGACAGGGCAGTACAAGAGACCCAGTACTTC
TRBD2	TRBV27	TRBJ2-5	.	CASSLRLAGGPETQYF	TGTGCCAGCAGTCTGCGACTAGCGGGAGGGCCCGAGACCCAGTACTTC
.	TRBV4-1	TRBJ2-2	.	CASSRRAGELFF	TGCGCCAGCAGCCGGAGGGCTGGGGAGCTGTTTTTT